This TCR beta chain is from a study of blood T cell repertoires in COVID-19. Study background: Sources were T cells, B-cell-depleted T cells, or PBMCs; the material itself was cDNA or gDNA.

This CDR3 contains 14 residues. The germline CDR1 and CDR2 sequences are MNHEY and SVGAGI. V was trimmed by 0 bases and J by 7 bases, leaving 12 bases between them. Profiling relied on immunoSEQ multiplex PCR, and the TCRdb table lists in-frame clones only, not all of them. Of some 500,000 clones in the sample, around nine tenths were seen once. Participants were aged about 18 to 95 years, lived in roughly 25 US areas, and enrolled virtually. The study assigned cohorts using participant-reported clinical history. Cohort 3 recovered donors had two negative PCRs, clearance, or symptom resolution. The sequenced material came from PBMCs or T cells enriched from blood (not recorded which). The origin of this receptor is a woman in her thirties or forties who had recovered from COVID-19. The J gene is TRBJ1-2, the V gene TRBV6-5; D not resolved. CDR3 bases: TGTGCCAGCAGTTACTCCCCTGAGATCGGTGGCTACACCTTC. Its protein is CASSYSPEIGGYTF.